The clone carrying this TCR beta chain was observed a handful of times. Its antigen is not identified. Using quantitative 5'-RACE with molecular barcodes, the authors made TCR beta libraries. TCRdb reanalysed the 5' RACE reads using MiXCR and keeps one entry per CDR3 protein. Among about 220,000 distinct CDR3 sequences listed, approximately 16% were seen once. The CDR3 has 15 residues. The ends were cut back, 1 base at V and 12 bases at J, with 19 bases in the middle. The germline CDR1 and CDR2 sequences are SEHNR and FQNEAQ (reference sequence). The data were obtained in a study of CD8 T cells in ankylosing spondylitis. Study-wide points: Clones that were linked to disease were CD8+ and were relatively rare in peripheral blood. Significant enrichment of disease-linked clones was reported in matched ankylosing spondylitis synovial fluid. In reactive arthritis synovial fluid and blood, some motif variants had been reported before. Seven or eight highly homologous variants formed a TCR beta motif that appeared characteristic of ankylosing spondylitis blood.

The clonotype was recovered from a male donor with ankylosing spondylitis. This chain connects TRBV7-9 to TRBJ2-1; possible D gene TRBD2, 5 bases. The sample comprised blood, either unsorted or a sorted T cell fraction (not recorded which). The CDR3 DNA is TGTGCCAGCAGCTTAGGGGTCACTAATCGGGAAAGGCAGTTCTTC. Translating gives CASSLGVTNRERQFF.